The rows below give T cell receptor beta chains drawn from one sample of a study of blood T cells in healthy people across ages. MiXCR, run by TCRdb on the 5' RACE reads, gives a single entry per CDR3 protein. The sample consists of about 1.5 million distinct CDR3 sequences, roughly 40% of them appearing once. Sequenced sample: blood. The receptors stem from a woman younger than 30 in good health. The CDR3 runs from the conserved cysteine through the conserved F or W. Each record gives: D gene, clone size, J gene, V gene, CDR3 protein, CDR3 DNA. D genes are given only for firm matches. Not all rows give a size; the values are once, few, many and, for expanded clones, a class.

. | few | TRBJ1-1 | TRBV15 | CATQFSGNTEAFF | TGTGCCACCCAGTTTTCGGGGAACACTGAAGCTTTCTTT
TRBD2 | . | TRBJ2-7 | TRBV14 | CASSWTSTEQYF | TGTGCCAGCAGCTGGACTAGCACCGAGCAGTACTTC
. | few | TRBJ2-7 | TRBV12-3/TRBV12-4 | CASSFSWDGGQVYEQYF | TGTGCCAGCAGTTTTTCTTGGGACGGCGGTCAAGTTTACGAGCAGTACTTC
. | . | TRBJ2-1 | TRBV29-1 | CSVFGVGRNEQFF | TGCAGCGTTTTTGGTGTAGGTAGAAATGAGCAGTTCTTC
. | . | TRBJ2-1 | TRBV14 | CASSQSHLGNEQFF | TGTGCCAGCAGCCAGTCCCACCTGGGCAATGAGCAGTTCTTC
. | many | TRBJ2-1 | TRBV7-3 | CASSLQGPYNEQFF | TGTGCCAGCAGCTTACAGGGGCCCTACAATGAGCAGTTCTTC
. | . | TRBJ2-3 | TRBV6-5 | CASSSAERGLSTDTQYF | TGTGCCAGCAGTTCTGCCGAGAGAGGGCTCAGCACAGATACGCAGTATTTT
. | . | TRBJ2-1 | TRBV27 | CASSLSPSKGEQFF | TGTGCCAGCAGTTTATCCCCCTCTAAGGGTGAGCAGTTCTTC
. | . | TRBJ1-5 | TRBV9 | CASSAEPGRNQPQHF | TGTGCCAGCAGCGCAGAACCGGGCCGTAATCAGCCCCAGCATTTT
TRBD2 | . | TRBJ2-3 | TRBV20-1 | CSASGSGESTDTQYF | TGCAGTGCTAGCGGTAGCGGGGAAAGCACAGATACGCAGTATTTT
. | . | TRBJ1-6 | TRBV5-1 | CASSPEGRTYNSPLHF | TGCGCCAGCAGCCCCGAGGGACGGACCTATAATTCACCCCTCCACTTT
TRBD2 | . | TRBJ2-5 | TRBV2 | CASSPRTSGVNNEQYF | TGTGCCAGCAGCCCCCGGACTAGCGGGGTAAACAATGAGCAGTACTTC
TRBD2 | few | TRBJ2-1 | TRBV12-5 | CASGSGSGGANEQFF | TGTGCTAGTGGGTCCGGGAGCGGGGGGGCAAATGAGCAGTTCTTC
. | few | TRBJ2-5 | TRBV3-1 | CASSPVTREDETQYF | TGTGCCAGCAGTCCCGTGACCCGGGAAGACGAGACCCAGTACTTC
. | . | TRBJ1-2 | TRBV13 | CASRFDTANYGYTF | TGTGCCAGCAGATTCGATACAGCGAACTATGGCTACACCTTC
TRBD1 | many | TRBJ2-7 | TRBV13 | CASSLEDRAYEQYF | TGTGCCAGCAGCTTAGAGGACAGGGCCTACGAGCAGTACTTC
. | . | TRBJ1-1 | TRBV5-1 | CASSQQAGKYTEAFF | TGCGCCAGCAGCCAGCAGGCAGGGAAATACACCGAAGCTTTCTTT
TRBD2 | . | TRBJ2-3 | TRBV28 | CASSRLAGGPDTDTQYF | TGTGCCAGCAGTAGACTAGCGGGGGGGCCGGACACAGATACGCAGTATTTT
. | . | TRBJ2-7 | TRBV6-2/TRBV6-3 | CASSYSSGDTAYEQYF | TGTGCCAGCAGTTACTCATCTGGTGACACAGCTTACGAGCAGTACTTC
TRBD2 | . | TRBJ2-5 | TRBV20-1 | CSARDTSDQETQYF | TGCAGTGCTAGAGATACTAGCGACCAAGAGACCCAGTACTTC
. | few | TRBJ2-5 | TRBV15 | CATSRSPQETQYF | TGTGCCACCAGCAGGTCCCCGCAAGAGACCCAGTACTTC
. | . | TRBJ1-2 | TRBV28 | CASSSVAGFYGYTF | TGTGCCAGCAGCTCCGTGGCAGGTTTCTATGGCTACACCTTC
. | . | TRBJ1-2 | TRBV20-1 | CSARGSSYGYTF | TGCAGTGCTAGGGGGAGCTCTTATGGCTACACCTTC
. | . | TRBJ2-1 | TRBV5-1 | CASSLPAANNEQFF | TGCGCCAGCAGCTTGCCAGCGGCCAACAATGAGCAGTTCTTC
TRBD1 | few | TRBJ1-2 | TRBV2 | CAITGGNYGYTF | TGTGCCATCACAGGGGGTAACTATGGCTACACCTTC
TRBD2 | few | TRBJ2-7 | TRBV5-1 | CASSSGLAGGPVDEQYF | TGCGCCAGCAGCTCGGGACTAGCGGGGGGGCCTGTCGATGAGCAGTACTTC
TRBD2 | . | TRBJ2-1 | TRBV5-4 | CASRGSGRPFYNEQFF | TGTGCCAGCAGAGGTAGCGGGAGGCCCTTCTACAATGAGCAGTTCTTC
. | . | TRBJ1-1 | TRBV7-6 | CASSFNQMNTEAFF | TGTGCCAGCAGCTTCAACCAGATGAACACTGAAGCTTTCTTT
TRBD1 | . | TRBJ2-5 | TRBV10-1 | CASSDPGQRETQYF | TGCGCCAGCAGTGACCCGGGACAGCGAGAGACCCAGTACTTC
TRBD1 | few | TRBJ1-1 | TRBV14 | CASSLSWGQGKNTEAFF | TGTGCCAGCAGCCTCTCTTGGGGACAGGGGAAGAACACTGAAGCTTTCTTT
. | few | TRBJ1-1 | TRBV12-3/TRBV12-4 | CASSFRVKNTEAFF | TGTGCCAGCAGTTTTAGGGTAAAGAACACTGAAGCTTTCTTT
. | . | TRBJ2-7 | TRBV12-3/TRBV12-4 | CASSLVKGYNEQYF | TGTGCCAGCAGTTTAGTAAAGGGGTACAATGAGCAGTACTTC
. | . | TRBJ1-2 | TRBV2 | CASSGTATLGYGYTF | TGTGCCAGCAGCGGGACCGCTACCCTAGGCTATGGCTACACCTTC
. | few | TRBJ2-7 | TRBV28 | CASSSGWSYEQYF | TGTGCCAGCAGTTCAGGGTGGTCCTACGAGCAGTACTTC
TRBD2 | . | TRBJ2-1 | TRBV6-1 | CASRPPTGTSGRFGVNEQFF | TGTGCCAGCAGGCCACCTACCGGGACTAGCGGGAGGTTCGGGGTAAATGAGCAGTTCTTC